Listed below are T cell receptor beta chains from one sample, sequenced in a study of T cell responses to AZD1222 COVID-19 vaccine. The repertoire was sequenced with immunoSEQ multiplex PCR; TCRdb's copy has only in-frame clones and lacks some. The repertoire includes approximately 81,000 clones, around nine tenths of them detected once, and 4.5% sits in the top ten. Sequenced material: peripheral blood, taken on day 0 of MenACWY control vaccination. All receptors derive from an adult in good health. CDR3s include the opening cysteine and the closing phenylalanine or tryptophan. A D gene is named only where the DNA matches it firmly. Clone size is shown for a subset of rows, as once, few, many or a class of expanded clone.

len: 14
d_gene: .
abundance: once
j_gene: TRBJ2-1
v_gene: TRBV27
CDR3aa: CASSDTRIHNEQFF
CDR3nt: TGTGCCAGCAGTGATACTAGAATCCACAATGAGCAGTTCTTC

len: 13
d_gene: .
abundance: .
j_gene: TRBJ1-1
v_gene: TRBV12-3/TRBV12-4
CDR3aa: CASRETGLGFAFF
CDR3nt: TGTGCCAGCAGGGAAACAGGGTTAGGATTCGCTTTCTTT

len: 18
d_gene: TRBD1
abundance: .
j_gene: TRBJ2-2
v_gene: TRBV5-1
CDR3aa: CASTLGWTGQGGSGELFF
CDR3nt: TGCGCCAGCACCCTGGGATGGACTGGACAGGGAGGATCCGGGGAGCTGTTTTTT

len: 18
d_gene: .
abundance: .
j_gene: TRBJ2-1
v_gene: TRBV7-2
CDR3aa: CASSLWVSGGSSYNEQFF
CDR3nt: TGTGCCAGCAGCTTGTGGGTCTCAGGAGGAAGCTCCTACAATGAGCAGTTCTTC

len: 14
d_gene: .
abundance: .
j_gene: TRBJ1-1
v_gene: TRBV9
CDR3aa: CASSVGEGHTEAFF
CDR3nt: TGTGCCAGCAGCGTTGGGGAAGGGCACACTGAAGCTTTCTTT

len: 13
d_gene: .
abundance: .
j_gene: TRBJ2-1
v_gene: TRBV2
CDR3aa: CARGAGRINEQFF
CDR3nt: TGTGCCAGGGGGGCCGGGAGGATCAATGAGCAGTTCTTC

len: 13
d_gene: .
abundance: .
j_gene: TRBJ2-7
v_gene: TRBV9
CDR3aa: CASSVGAGYEQYF
CDR3nt: TGTGCCAGCAGCGTAGGGGCCGGGTACGAGCAGTACTTC

len: 15
d_gene: TRBD2
abundance: .
j_gene: TRBJ2-3
v_gene: TRBV5-1
CDR3aa: CASSITSGSADTQYF
CDR3nt: TGCGCCAGCAGCATCACTAGCGGGAGTGCAGATACGCAGTATTTT

len: 14
d_gene: TRBD2
abundance: once
j_gene: TRBJ2-3
v_gene: TRBV10-3
CDR3aa: CASEASGSPDTQYF
CDR3nt: TGTGCCTCCGAGGCTAGCGGGAGCCCAGATACGCAGTATTTT

len: 14
d_gene: .
abundance: few
j_gene: TRBJ1-1
v_gene: TRBV9
CDR3aa: CASSGGRENTEAFF
CDR3nt: TGTGCCAGCAGCGGAGGCAGGGAGAACACTGAAGCTTTCTTT

len: 18
d_gene: .
abundance: .
j_gene: TRBJ1-3
v_gene: TRBV15
CDR3aa: CATSRDYGASDSGNTIYF
CDR3nt: TGTGCCACCAGCAGAGATTACGGGGCCTCAGACTCTGGAAACACCATATATTTT

len: 13
d_gene: .
abundance: .
j_gene: TRBJ1-2
v_gene: TRBV11-2
CDR3aa: CASSLDGGDGYTF
CDR3nt: TGTGCCAGCAGCTTAGATGGAGGTGATGGCTACACCTTC

len: 14
d_gene: .
abundance: .
j_gene: TRBJ1-5
v_gene: TRBV7-8
CDR3aa: CASSFTGGHQPQHF
CDR3nt: TGTGCCAGCAGCTTTACAGGTGGGCATCAGCCCCAGCATTTT

len: 16
d_gene: TRBD2
abundance: .
j_gene: TRBJ2-3
v_gene: TRBV4-3
CDR3aa: CASSQDPGGPMDTQYF
CDR3nt: TGCGCCAGCAGCCAAGATCCGGGAGGGCCGATGGATACGCAGTATTTT

len: 14
d_gene: .
abundance: .
j_gene: TRBJ2-1
v_gene: TRBV7-2
CDR3aa: CASSLGPRLNEQFF
CDR3nt: TGTGCCAGCAGCTTAGGTCCCCGACTCAATGAGCAGTTCTTC

len: 12
d_gene: .
abundance: .
j_gene: TRBJ1-1
v_gene: TRBV12-3/TRBV12-4
CDR3aa: CASSYSGFEAFF
CDR3nt: TGTGCCAGCAGCTACAGTGGATTTGAAGCTTTCTTT

len: 12
d_gene: .
abundance: .
j_gene: TRBJ2-1
v_gene: TRBV28
CDR3aa: CASSRNYNEQFF
CDR3nt: TGTGCCAGCAGCCGGAACTACAATGAGCAGTTCTTC

len: 15
d_gene: TRBD1
abundance: once
j_gene: TRBJ1-5
v_gene: TRBV28
CDR3aa: CASSSGQGGNQPQHF
CDR3nt: TGTGCCAGCAGTTCCGGACAGGGCGGCAATCAGCCCCAGCATTTT

len: 11
d_gene: .
abundance: .
j_gene: TRBJ1-1
v_gene: TRBV19
CDR3aa: CASRTDTEAFF
CDR3nt: TGTGCCAGTAGGACTGACACAGAAGCTTTCTTT

len: 16
d_gene: TRBD2
abundance: .
j_gene: TRBJ2-1
v_gene: TRBV6-5
CDR3aa: CASSSGTSSSYNEQFF
CDR3nt: TGTGCCAGCAGTTCCGGGACTAGTAGCTCCTACAATGAGCAGTTCTTC